The next 7 T cell receptor beta chains were all read from a single sample in a study of shared clonotypes between healthy human individuals. Some clones are missing from TCRdb's copy, which holds only in-frame ones; the method was immunoSEQ multiplex PCR. The repertoire holds 2.3 million or so clones, with over 90% as singletons. The sample consisted of naive CD4+ T cells from PBMCs. Sample subset: CD45RA+ positively selected. Receptors were obtained from a man aged 18 to 35 in good health. Some clones in this sample may be carry-over from other donors' samples.

The chain is built from TRBV10-3 and TRBJ1-3; 7 bases fit TRBD1. The germline CDR1 and CDR2 sequences are ENHRY and SYGVKD. The CDR3 runs to 18 residues. Trimming cost V 0 bases and J 0 bases; bases outside gene matches: 8. CDR3 DNA: TGTGCCATCAGTGAGTCGAATAACAGGGGTTACTCTGGAAACACCATATATTTT. Its protein product is CAISESNNRGYSGNTIYF.

V usage is TRBV5-1 and J usage is TRBJ2-7; 9 bases fit TRBD2. The CDR3 is 14 residues long. V was pared by 6 bases and J by 2 bases, with 6 bases of the junction left unmatched. CDR1 is SGHRS and CDR2 is YFSETQ in the germline V gene. The CDR3 sequence: CASKLLAGPYEQYF. The CDR3 DNA is TGCGCCAGCAAGCTTCTAGCGGGGCCCTACGAGCAGTACTTC.

Comment on this clone: The sample holds other DNA sequences that translate to the same CDR3. The chain has TRBV5-1 and TRBJ1-4, with a weak D call TRBD1 (6 bases). Trimming stripped 0 bases from V and 5 bases from J, with 8 bases between. Germline V gives CDR1 SGHRS, CDR2 YFSETQ. The CDR3 runs to 14 residues. CDR3 sequence (DNA): TGCGCCAGCAGCTTGGAGGGGACAAATGAAAAACTGTTTTTT. Encoded protein: CASSLEGTNEKLFF.

This clone has only one observation. Other DNA sequences in this specimen translate into the identical CDR3. This rearrangement joins TRBV29-1 to TRBJ2-5; 10 bases match TRBD2. This CDR3 is built from 14 residues. With 2 bases clipped from V and 4 bases from J, the junction kept 4 bases outside the gene matches. CDR1 and CDR2 from the germline V gene are SQVTM and ANQGSEA. The CDR3 here is CSVERSGRGETQYF. The DNA for the CDR3 is TGCAGCGTTGAACGGAGCGGGAGGGGAGAGACCCAGTACTTC.

The chain joins TRBV2 to TRBJ1-5, with a tentative D call TRBD1 (5 bases). Trimming took 4 bases from V and 4 from J, leaving 14 bases between them. Germline V gene data show CDR1 as SNHLY and CDR2 as FYNNEI. The CDR3 runs 15 residues. The CDR3 protein is CASSVNGGGNQPQHF. The CDR3 bases are TGTGCCAGCAGTGTTAACGGGGGGGGAAATCAGCCCCAGCATTTT.

The table lists this clone with a count of one. CDR3 loop: CASSTQTGYHYGYTF. The CDR3 DNA follows: TGTGCCAGTAGTACGCAGACAGGGTATCACTATGGCTACACCTTC. The rearrangement links TRBV19 to TRBJ1-2, with TRBD1 matching 7 bases. This CDR3 has 15 residues. Germline V CDR1 and CDR2: LNHDA, SQIVND (reference sequence). Trimming at V came to 4 bases and at J to 3 bases, leaving 8 bases not matched to a gene.

V is TRBV4-3 and J is TRBJ1-2; tentatively, D is TRBD1 (6 bases). The V gene's germline CDR1 is LGHNA and CDR2 YSLEER. The CDR3 length is 15 residues. The V gene lost 1 base and the J gene lost 4 bases, with 13 bases spanning the gap. The CDR3 loop is CASSQVWVTGYGYTF. In DNA, the CDR3 is TGCGCCAGCAGCCAAGTCTGGGTGACAGGCTATGGCTACACCTTC.